This T cell receptor beta chain originates from a study of cytomegalovirus exposure and HLA in healthy donors. Regarding the study as a whole: Most TCR sequences were uncommon, yet certain public TCRs appeared in many donors. CMV serostatus was the sole immune exposure information available.

Worth noting for this clone: What it binds is not known.

Primers: 60 Vbeta forward and 13 Jbeta reverse. Profiling relied on immunoSEQ multiplex PCR, and the TCRdb table lists in-frame clones only, not all of them. The sample lists approximately 180,000 clones, about 79% seen once, with 5% to 7% in the top ten. Germline V gene lookup returns CDR1 MNHEY and CDR2 SMNVEV (reference sequence). V was pared by 5 bases and J by 7 bases, with 11 bases between. The CDR3 is 13 amino acids. The V call is TRBV27, the J call TRBJ2-2, with TRBD1 as a possible D gene (6 bases). This clonotype was obtained from a man aged 40-49 years in good health and CMV-seropositive. Sample: PBMCs. CDR3 loop: CASSIQGYGELFF. The CDR3 DNA sequence: TGTGCCAGCAGTATACAGGGATACGGGGAGCTGTTTTTT.